This T cell receptor (beta chain) was identified in a study of blood T cell repertoires in COVID-19. Across the study: Donors in the United States, Italy and Spain gave samples during acute or convalescent COVID-19. T cells, B-cell-depleted T cells, or PBMCs supplied cDNA or gDNA.

Authors' data handling: From reference gene primer amplification, estimates of nucleated cell counts were derived. TCRdb keeps only in-frame clones here, not all; method: immunoSEQ multiplex PCR. V and J calls and clone size are as listed in that table; D and trimming were resolved from the DNA. This sample carries over 450,000 clones, about 89% of them seen once, and the ten largest clones take 7.8%. V lost 8 bases to trimming and J lost 4 bases; unmatched junction nucleotides: 10. Germline CDR1 MGHRA, CDR2 YSYEKL. CDR3 length: 14 residues. Seattle patients were enrolled during active infection and followed longitudinally.

The TCR comes from a woman between 50 and 59 years old with COVID-19, enrolled during active disease. The material sequenced was peripheral blood. V gene TRBV4-1 combines with J gene TRBJ1-1; TRBD1 agrees at 7 bases. In DNA, the CDR3 is TGCGCCAGCTCGCAGGGGGTCCTTCCCACTGAAGCTTTCTTT. The encoded protein is CASSQGVLPTEAFF.